Listed here are 15 T cell receptor beta chains from one sample, sequenced in a study of blood T cell repertoires in COVID-19. The protocol was immunoSEQ multiplex PCR, while the TCRdb copy is restricted to in-frame clones and leaves out a portion. The data hold some 150,000 clones, with more than 85% observed a single time. Sequenced sample: peripheral blood. The source of these receptors is a man aged 55 to 70 with active or convalescent COVID-19.

The chain uses TRBV19 and TRBJ1-3; the match to TRBD1 covers 7 bases. Per germline, CDR1 LNHDA and CDR2 SQIVND (reference sequence). The CDR3 length is 13 residues. Trimming at V came to 4 bases and at J to 4 bases, leaving 1 base not matched to a gene. As DNA, the CDR3 is TGTGCCAGTAGTACGGACAGGGGAAACACCATATATTTT. It encodes CASSTDRGNTIYF.

The genes are TRBV7-2 and TRBJ2-4, with 8 bases matching TRBD1. The CDR3 extends over 16 amino acids. Trimming at V came to 5 bases and at J to 0 bases, leaving 6 bases not matched to a gene. Germline V gene lookup returns CDR1 SGHTA and CDR2 FQGNSA. The CDR3 protein is CASSIGQGRAKNIQYF. The DNA of the CDR3 is TGTGCCAGCAGCATTGGACAGGGTAGAGCCAAAAACATTCAGTACTTC.

CDR3: CATSREVQLFNEQFF. CDR3 sequence (DNA): TGTGCCACCAGCAGAGAGGTACAGCTGTTCAATGAGCAGTTCTTC. The chain carries TRBV15 and TRBJ2-1; no clear D. The CDR3 loop spans 15 amino acids. Germline V gene data show CDR1 as LNHNV and CDR2 as YYDKDF (reference sequence). The V end lost 0 bases, the J end lost 6 bases, and 12 bases lay between the germline ends.

The chain links TRBV19 to TRBJ2-1, with 7 bases aligning to TRBD2. Germline V gives CDR1 LNHDA, CDR2 SQIVND (reference sequence). J was trimmed by 7 bases and V by 7 bases; bases with no gene match: 13. The CDR3 length is 15 residues. The CDR3 region has the DNA TGTGCCAGTACCCCAGAGGATCTCGGGAGGAATGAGCAGTTCTTC. Translated: CASTPEDLGRNEQFF.

This chain links TRBV18 with TRBJ2-3; 9 nucleotides agree with TRBD2. Germline values: CDR1 KGHSH, CDR2 LQKENI. The CDR3 contains 16 residues. Losses at the gene ends were 2 bases for V and 6 bases for J; bases not matched to a gene: 9. Here the CDR3 DNA reads TGTGCCAGCTCACCATTTGCGGGGGGGCTGGAGGATACGCAGTATTTT. Its protein is CASSPFAGGLEDTQYF.

The chain is built from TRBV28 and TRBJ1-1, with TRBD1 identical over 8 bases. The CDR3 contains 13 residues. Germline V gives CDR1 MDHEN, CDR2 SYDVKM. Unmatched junction bases numbered 6, after V lost 6 bases and J lost 6 bases. This chain's CDR3 is CASRPGQAPEAFF. The CDR3 DNA follows: TGTGCCAGCAGACCGGGACAGGCCCCTGAAGCTTTCTTT.

This chain connects TRBV4-3 to TRBJ2-5; D may be TRBD1 (6 bases). Trimming stripped 1 base from V and 1 base from J, with 10 bases between. Germline V gene data show CDR1 as LGHNA and CDR2 as YSLEER. The CDR3 has 15 residues. The CDR3 protein is CASSQAGQPQETQYF. The CDR3 DNA sequence: TGCGCCAGCAGCCAAGCCGGACAGCCCCAAGAGACCCAGTACTTC.

The chain combines TRBV24-1 with TRBJ2-7; 7 nucleotides agree with TRBD1. This CDR3 contains 13 residues. The germline gives CDR1 KGHDR, CDR2 SFDVKD. Trimming removed 7 bases from V and 6 bases from J; junction bases left unmatched: 8. CDR3 sequence reads: CATRNRGGTEQYF. CDR3 nucleotide sequence: TGTGCCACCAGGAACAGGGGTGGAACCGAGCAGTACTTC.

This clone was seen once. The chain employs TRBV28 and TRBJ2-1, with 8 bases matching TRBD2. The CDR3 consists of 19 residues. The V and J ends lost 6 bases and 3 bases, in that order; junction bases with no gene match: 19. Germline V gives CDR1 MDHEN, CDR2 SYDVKM. As DNA, the CDR3 is TGTGCCAGCAGCCCTCGCACCGGGAGGGCCCCCAGGTACTACAATGAGCAGTTCTTC. It codes for CASSPRTGRAPRYYNEQFF.

The CDR3 region has the DNA TGTGCCTGGAATGGGGCTTTTAATTCACCCCTCCACTTT. Protein sequence: CAWNGAFNSPLHF. J is TRBJ1-6 and V is TRBV30, with a possible D match to TRBD1 (5 bases). In germline, CDR1 is GTSNPN, CDR2 SVGIG (reference sequence). The V end lost 4 bases, the J end lost 6 bases, and 10 bases lay between the germline ends. The CDR3 loop spans 13 amino acids. Complete variable domain (other parts from reference TRBV30 and TRBJ1-6): SQTIHQWPATLVQPVGSPLSLECTVEGTSNPNLYWYRQAAGRGLQLLFYSVGIGQISSEVPQNLSASRPQDRQFILSSKKLLLSDSGFYLCAWNGAFNSPLHFGNGTRLTVT.

The CDR3 spells CASSSGQVRTEAFF. The DNA for the CDR3 is TGTGCCAGCAGTTCGGGACAGGTACGCACTGAAGCTTTCTTT. The chain joins TRBV27 to TRBJ1-1, with TRBD1 identical over 8 bases. This CDR3 region has 14 residues. Unmatched junction bases numbered 5, after V lost 4 bases and J lost 4 bases. Looked up from germline, CDR1 is MNHEY and CDR2 is SMNVEV (reference sequence).

The chain recombines TRBV6-5 with TRBJ1-1, with no clear D. Germline V gene sequence: CDR1 MNHEY, CDR2 SVGAGI. CDR3 length: 15 residues. V was cut by 4 bases and J by 1 base, with 13 bases left in between. The CDR3 loop reads CASSLEQRTNTEAFF. For the CDR3, the DNA is TGTGCCAGCAGTTTAGAGCAGCGGACGAACACTGAAGCTTTCTTT.

The chain couples TRBV7-2 to TRBJ2-7; TRBD2 might be the D (7 bases). The V end was cut by 5 bases, the J end by 1 base, with 12 bases between. Germline V gene sequence: CDR1 SGHTA, CDR2 FQGNSA. The CDR3 covers 14 residues. The CDR3 DNA reads TGTGCCAGCAGCCTAGGGGGGGGTTCCTACGAGCAGTACTTC. Translating gives CASSLGGGSYEQYF.

The rearrangement links TRBV20-1 to TRBJ2-1; D gene uncertain. V shed 2 bases and J shed 7 bases, with 6 bases lying between them. From germline, CDR1 is DFQATT and CDR2 SNEGSKA (reference sequence). This CDR3 has 11 residues. In DNA, the CDR3 is TGCAGTGCTAGACCCTTAAATGAGCAGTTCTTC. Its protein product is CSARPLNEQFF.

The V gene is TRBV7-8, the J gene TRBJ1-4; D not resolved. This CDR3 is built from 14 residues. Trimming took off 1 base at V and 8 bases at J, with 11 bases between the two ends. The V gene's germline CDR1 is SGHVS and CDR2 FQNEAQ. The CDR3 region has the DNA TGTGCCAGCAGCTTAGGGACTACGGGGGAAAAACTGTTTTTT. The encoded protein is CASSLGTTGEKLFF.